The clone carrying this T cell receptor beta chain occurred many times. Its antigen is unknown. TCRdb re-called the 5' RACE reads with MiXCR, one entry per CDR3 protein. The table has about 8,600 distinct CDR3 sequences, around 15% seen once. Whole-study results and caveats: Tumor Treg TCRs overlapped most with tumor naive CD4+ cells. Tumor memory CD4+ T cell TCR gene usage clustered with blood and lymph node memory CD4+ cells and lymph node naive CD4+ cells.

Trimming left V 0 bases short and J 0 bases short, with 9 bases between. The CDR3 has 17 amino acids. CDR1 LGHNA and CDR2 YNFKEQ come from the germline V gene. Material for sequencing was memory CD4+ T cells sorted from blood. Subset defined: memory CD4+ T cells, CD4+CD45RO+CD25-. The rearrangement joins TRBV4-2 to TRBJ1-6; D is ambiguous. The origin of this receptor is a female donor with breast cancer. CDR3 loop: CASSQEMLSSYNSPLHF. The CDR3 region has the DNA TGTGCCAGCAGCCAAGAAATGTTAAGCTCCTATAATTCACCCCTCCACTTT.